One and the same sample provided the 4 T cell receptor beta chains below, sequenced in a study of identical twins (dated by TCRdb to about 2016). The method was 5' RACE. The sequencing machine was an Illumina HiSeq 2000. Using fastp at Q25 and MiXCR, TCRdb reprocessed the public reads and kept productive beta chains. Rows with one shared CDR3 protein collapse into an entry with the most common genes and DNA. For this sample there are just over 450,000 distinct CDR3 sequences; 14% appear just once. The ten largest clones take up approximately 0.52% of the sample. These same records also appear under a second study, on yellow fever vaccine responses in identical twins.

Material: CD4+ T cells sorted from blood. All receptors derive from a woman between 18 and 29 years old in good health.

This clonotype has a handful of counts. The J gene is TRBJ2-5, the V gene TRBV27, with 13 bases identical to TRBD2. The germline gives CDR1 MNHEY, CDR2 SMNVEV (reference sequence). This CDR3 is built from 17 residues. The junction had 11 bases not matched to a gene; V was cut back by 5 bases and J by 5 bases. The CDR3 region has the DNA TGTGCCAGCAGTCGGACTAGCGGGAGATCGGCCTATGAGACCCAGTACTTC. It translates to CASSRTSGRSAYETQYF.

The chain is built from TRBV5-1 and TRBJ1-6, with D possibly being TRBD1 (5 bases). V dropped 4 bases and J dropped 7 bases, with 9 bases sitting between them. The V gene's germline CDR1 is SGHRS and CDR2 YFSETQ. This CDR3 is 13 amino acids long. The CDR3 DNA reads TGCGCCAGCAGCGGGGGGGAAAATTCACCCCTCCACTTT. It codes for CASSGGENSPLHF.

CDR3 sequence: CASSFSGTRDTQYF. In DNA, the CDR3 is TGTGCCAGCAGTTTTAGCGGAACGAGGGATACGCAGTATTTT. The chain is built from TRBV28 and TRBJ2-3, with a weak D call TRBD2 (6 bases). The CDR3 is 14 residues long. Trimming removed 3 bases at V and 6 bases at J, with 13 bases between. Germline V lookup: CDR1 MDHEN, CDR2 SYDVKM.

The chain has TRBV10-3 and TRBJ2-1, with 9 bases that match TRBD1. The ends lost 6 bases at V and 1 base at J; junction bases unmatched: 10. The CDR3 has 17 amino acids. Germline CDR1 ENHRY, CDR2 SYGVKD. The DNA of the CDR3 is TGTGCCATCAGCTCCGGGACAGGGTCAAGGTCCTACAATGAGCAGTTCTTC. It encodes CAISSGTGSRSYNEQFF.